The source of this T cell receptor (beta chain) is a study of metastatic and nonmetastatic thyroid tumors. The wider study: Comparative analysis of repertoires was undertaken across blood and tumor or nodule tissue obtained from malignant and benign thyroid patients.

Before thyroid surgery, none of the patients had received any treatment. Using MiXCR, TCRdb re-called clones from the PCR reads. The table includes some 93,000 clones, approximately 11% detected once. Germline values: CDR1 MNHNS, CDR2 SASEGT. The V end lost 2 bases, the J end lost 3 bases, and 13 bases lay between the germline ends. The CDR3 covers 15 residues. The sample taken for sequencing was blood. The sequence came from a female donor with papillary thyroid cancer or a benign thyroid nodule (not recorded which). Some clones in this sample may be carry-over from other donors' samples. This chain connects TRBV6-1 to TRBJ1-1; weak D call: TRBD1 (5 bases). The CDR3 protein is CASSELGGTDTEAFF. The CDR3 nucleotides read TGTGCCAGCAGTGAACTCGGGGGTACGGACACTGAAGCTTTCTTT.